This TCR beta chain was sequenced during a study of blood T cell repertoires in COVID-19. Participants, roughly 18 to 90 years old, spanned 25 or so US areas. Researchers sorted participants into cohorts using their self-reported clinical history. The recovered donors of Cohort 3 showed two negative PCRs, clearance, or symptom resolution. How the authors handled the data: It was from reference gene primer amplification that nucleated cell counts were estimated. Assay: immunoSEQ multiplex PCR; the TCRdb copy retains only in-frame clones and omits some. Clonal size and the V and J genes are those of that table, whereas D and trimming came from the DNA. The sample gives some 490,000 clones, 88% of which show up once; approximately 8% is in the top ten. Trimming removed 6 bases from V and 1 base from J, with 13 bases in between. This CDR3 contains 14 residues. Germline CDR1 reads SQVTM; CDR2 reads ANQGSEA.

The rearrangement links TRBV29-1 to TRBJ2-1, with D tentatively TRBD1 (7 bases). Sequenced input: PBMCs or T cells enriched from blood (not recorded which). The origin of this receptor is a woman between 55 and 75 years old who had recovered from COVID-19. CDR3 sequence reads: CSVHQGGSYNEQFF. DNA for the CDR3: TGCAGCGTCCACCAGGGGGGTTCCTACAATGAGCAGTTCTTC.